The subject of this entry is one TCR beta chain. Its antigen is currently unknown. Naive CD4+ cells had CD25+ Tregs removed. Trimming took 6 bases from V and 3 from J, leaving 6 bases between them. The CDR3 loop spans 12 amino acids. Germline CDR1 KGHDR, CDR2 SFDVKD. After constant-region reverse-primer amplification, full-length variable regions underwent semi-nested PCR with Nested Universal Primer A. TCRdb fed the 5' RACE reads into MiXCR, producing one record per CDR3 protein. The data contain 20,000 to 25,000 distinct CDR3 sequences, under 40% of them singletons. Study-wide results and caveats: The larger-cohort validation was restricted to a single TCR beta V-J rearrangement rather than whole repertoires.

The source material was tumor-infiltrating naive CD4+ T cells sorted from the breast tumor. Subset denoted: naive CD4+ T cells, CD4+CD45RA+CD25-. The sequence was obtained from a female donor with breast cancer. V usage is TRBV24-1 and J usage is TRBJ2-3; no reliable D call. CDR3 sequence reads: CATSQQTDTQYF. The CDR3 nucleotides read TGTGCCACCAGTCAACAAACAGATACGCAGTATTTT.